The rows below give T cell receptor beta chains drawn from one sample of a study of blood T cell repertoires in COVID-19. Clones were read by immunoSEQ multiplex PCR, and TCRdb kept only the in-frame ones, dropping some. The sample has a few hundred thousand clones; about 80% are singletons. The sample comprised PBMCs or T cells enriched from blood (not recorded which). The receptors stem from a woman aged 40 to 50 with acute COVID-19. The CDR3 runs from the conserved cysteine through the conserved F or W. The D gene is left open where the match is weak. Clone size is shown for a subset of rows, as once, few, many or a class of expanded clone.

cdr3_aa	cdr3_nt	clone_size	v_call	j_call	d_call
CASSLSGGSYEQYF	TGTGCCAGCAGTTTATCAGGGGGCTCCTACGAGCAGTACTTC	NA	TRBV27	TRBJ2-7	NA
CASSLLGQGYTDTQYF	TGTGCCAGCAGCTTACTGGGACAGGGGTACACAGATACGCAGTATTTT	NA	TRBV7-3	TRBJ2-3	TRBD1
CASSKARHRSGANVLTF	TGTGCCAGCAGCAAAGCCCGACATCGCTCTGGGGCCAACGTCCTGACTTTC	NA	TRBV21-1	TRBJ2-6	NA
CSVGPGTDLYEQYF	TGCAGCGTTGGACCCGGGACAGACCTCTACGAGCAGTACTTC	once	TRBV29-1	TRBJ2-7	TRBD1
CASSLAATVTQYF	TGTGCCAGCAGTTTAGCAGCGACAGTTACGCAGTATTTT	NA	TRBV12-3/TRBV12-4	TRBJ2-3	NA
CASSLGLAVGGYTF	TGTGCCAGCAGTTTAGGACTGGCCGTCGGAGGCTACACCTTC	NA	TRBV27	TRBJ1-2	NA
CAWSHPFGSGYTF	TGTGCCTGGAGTCACCCCTTTGGGAGTGGCTACACCTTC	NA	TRBV30	TRBJ1-2	NA
CASSLVGQVVETQYF	TGTGCCAGCAGCTTAGTCGGACAGGTAGTTGAGACCCAGTACTTC	NA	TRBV11-2	TRBJ2-5	TRBD1
CASSLLSVDTDTQYF	TGTGCCAGCAGCTTGTTGTCAGTTGACACAGATACGCAGTATTTT	NA	TRBV5-6	TRBJ2-3	NA
CASSPSLAGVNEQFF	TGTGCCAGCTCACCAAGCCTAGCGGGAGTCAATGAGCAGTTCTTC	NA	TRBV18	TRBJ2-1	TRBD2
CAWSVSGLVSGANVLTF	TGTGCCTGGAGTGTATCAGGCCTCGTGTCTGGGGCCAACGTCCTGACTTTC	NA	TRBV30	TRBJ2-6	NA
CASKKGTGVFYEQYF	TGTGCCAGCAAGAAAGGGACAGGGGTCTTCTACGAGCAGTACTTC	NA	TRBV2	TRBJ2-7	TRBD1
CASSSLTAASSTDTQYF	TGTGCCAGCAGCTCCCTCACAGCCGCCTCTAGCACAGATACGCAGTATTTT	NA	TRBV5-8	TRBJ2-3	NA
CASSEASGSYEAFF	TGTGCCAGCAGTGAAGCTTCGGGGTCGTATGAAGCTTTCTTT	NA	TRBV2	TRBJ1-1	NA
CSLRTSTDTQYF	TGCAGCCTCCGGACTAGCACAGATACGCAGTATTTT	NA	TRBV29-1	TRBJ2-3	NA
CASSLLSGGGTDTQYF	TGTGCCAGCAGCTTGTTGAGCGGGGGCGGGACAGATACGCAGTATTTT	NA	TRBV5-4	TRBJ2-3	TRBD2
CASSEKELQFDEQFF	TGTGCCAGCAGTGAAAAGGAGCTGCAGTTCGATGAGCAGTTCTTC	NA	TRBV2	TRBJ2-1	NA
CALSGTSRGKLFF	TGTGCCTTGTCCGGGACCAGCAGGGGAAAACTGTTTTTT	NA	TRBV30	TRBJ1-4	NA
CASSFEGLTQPQHF	TGTGCCAGCAGCTTCGAGGGTTTAACGCAGCCCCAGCATTTT	NA	TRBV7-9	TRBJ1-5	NA
CASSLRNTEAFF	TGTGCCAGCAGTCTACGGAACACTGAAGCTTTCTTT	few	TRBV2	TRBJ1-1	NA
CASIPSRGQPYTF	TGTGCCAGCATCCCTTCGAGGGGACAGCCTTACACCTTC	few	TRBV28	TRBJ1-2	TRBD1
CASSIDRTENREAFF	TGTGCCAGTAGTATAGACCGGACAGAGAATCGTGAGGCTTTCTTT	once	TRBV19	TRBJ1-1	NA
CASSSRTGLQPQHF	TGTGCCAGCAGCTCACGGACAGGGCTTCAGCCCCAGCATTTT	NA	TRBV7-2	TRBJ1-5	TRBD1
CASRHHHGTEILPGEKLFF	TGTGCCAGCAGGCACCACCATGGGACAGAAATTTTGCCTGGTGAAAAACTGTTTTTT	NA	TRBV27	TRBJ1-4	TRBD1
CASSQEVLAGVGKVYEQYF	TGTGCCAGCAGCCAAGAAGTACTAGCGGGAGTAGGAAAGGTATACGAGCAGTACTTC	NA	TRBV4-2	TRBJ2-7	TRBD2
CASSLMGQGARTEQYF	TGTGCCAGCAGTTTAATGGGACAGGGGGCGCGAACCGAGCAGTACTTC	NA	TRBV27	TRBJ2-7	TRBD1
CASTREGNQPQHF	TGTGCCAGCACGCGCGAGGGCAATCAGCCCCAGCATTTT	NA	TRBV2	TRBJ1-5	NA
CASSTPSGGGLSSYNEQFF	TGTGCCAGCAGCACGCCTAGCGGGGGGGGATTAAGCTCCTACAATGAGCAGTTCTTC	few	TRBV5-4	TRBJ2-1	TRBD2
CASSDSGRTEAFF	TGTGCCAGCAGCGATTCAGGGCGCACTGAAGCTTTCTTT	NA	TRBV5-6	TRBJ1-1	NA
CASSLKGQGANRGNGYTF	TGTGCCAGCAGCTTAAAGGGCCAGGGGGCGAACCGGGGCAATGGCTACACCTTC	NA	TRBV7-2	TRBJ1-2	TRBD1
CASGQGVNGYTF	TGTGCCTCCGGACAGGGGGTGAATGGCTACACCTTC	NA	TRBV30	TRBJ1-2	TRBD1
CASGRSGPDYNEQFF	TGTGCCAGTGGCCGCAGCGGACCGGACTACAATGAGCAGTTCTTC	NA	TRBV11-2	TRBJ2-1	NA
CAWSAGQETGNTIYF	TGTGCCTGGAGTGCGGGACAGGAGACTGGAAACACCATATATTTT	NA	TRBV30	TRBJ1-3	TRBD1
CASSLGSGNGNTIYF	TGTGCCAGCAGCTTAGGATCAGGGAACGGAAACACCATATATTTT	NA	TRBV7-9	TRBJ1-3	NA
CASSPDSPNTEAFF	TGTGCCAGCTCACCCGACAGCCCGAACACTGAAGCTTTCTTT	few	TRBV18	TRBJ1-1	NA
CASSSGTGSYGYTF	TGTGCCAGCTCATCCGGGACAGGATCCTATGGCTACACCTTC	NA	TRBV18	TRBJ1-2	TRBD1
CASGLAGGYNEQFF	TGTGCTAGTGGTTTGGCGGGGGGGTACAATGAGCAGTTCTTC	few	TRBV12-5	TRBJ2-1	TRBD2
CASSAEGGTDTQYF	TGCGCCAGCAGTGCGGAGGGAGGCACAGATACGCAGTATTTT	NA	TRBV10-1	TRBJ2-3	NA
CASSEGGSNTGELFF	TGCGCCAGCAGTGAGGGGGGGAGTAACACCGGGGAGCTGTTTTTT	few	TRBV10-1	TRBJ2-2	NA
CSVEKSAGGYGYTF	TGCAGCGTTGAAAAATCTGCGGGAGGCTATGGCTACACCTTC	many	TRBV29-1	TRBJ1-2	NA
CASMQVAAMNTEAFF	TGTGCCAGCATGCAGGTTGCCGCGATGAACACTGAAGCTTTCTTT	NA	TRBV2	TRBJ1-1	NA
CASSQGGGNTEAFF	TGTGCCAGCAGCCAGGGCGGGGGGAACACTGAAGCTTTCTTT	NA	TRBV7-9	TRBJ1-1	NA
CASSLGAGTSSYNEQFF	TGTGCCAGCAGCTTGGGGGCCGGGACTAGCAGTTACAATGAGCAGTTCTTC	NA	TRBV5-4	TRBJ2-1	TRBD2